Presented here are 10 T cell receptor beta chains from one specimen sequenced in a study of preoperative IRX-2 immunotherapy in early breast cancer. Assay used: immunoSEQ multiplex PCR; TCRdb lists only in-frame clones, some missing. Among roughly 99,000 clones, around 86% were seen once, and the ten largest hold roughly 1.9%. Documented treatment: preoperative locoregional IRX-2 cytokine immunotherapy. Sequencing used tumor tissue, obtained after IRX-2 immunotherapy. Receptors were obtained from a human donor with breast cancer.

The chain is built from TRBV28 and TRBJ1-4; 8 nucleotides line up with TRBD1. The V segment lost 8 bases and the J segment 3 bases; nucleotides outside the gene matches: 2. There are 13 residues in the CDR3. Germline V gene lookup returns CDR1 MDHEN and CDR2 SYDVKM. This CDR3 reads CASGGQANEKLFF. Written as DNA, the CDR3 is TGTGCCAGCGGGGGACAGGCTAATGAAAAACTGTTTTTT.

This sequence joins TRBV29-1 and TRBJ1-4; D is ambiguous. Deletions cut 7 bases from V and 2 bases from J, with 11 bases between. In germline, CDR1 is SQVTM, CDR2 ANQGSEA. This CDR3 is 13 amino acids long. The CDR3, as DNA: TGCAGCGGTCGCAAAGGGACTAATGAAAAACTGTTTTTT. Translation: CSGRKGTNEKLFF. Full variable domain (outside the CDR3, taken from reference TRBV29-1 and TRBJ1-4): SAVISQKPSRDICQRGTSLTIQCQVDSQVTMMFWYRQQPGQSLTLIATANQGSEATYESGFVIDKFPISRPNLTFSTLTVSNMSPEDSSIYLCSGRKGTNEKLFFGSGTQLSVL.

The V and J genes are TRBV6-8 and TRBJ2-3; 10 positions agree with TRBD1. Germline loops: CDR1 MNHGY, CDR2 SAAAGT. Germline trimming cut 4 bases from V and 4 bases from J; bases unmatched to any gene: 8. There are 16 residues in the CDR3. CDR3 DNA: TGTGCCAGCAGTTCGGGACAGGGGATTTTTGCAGATACGCAGTATTTT. Amino acids: CASSSGQGIFADTQYF.

This sequence joins TRBV6-4 and TRBJ1-3, with a possible D match to TRBD1 (5 bases). This CDR3 spans 15 amino acids. In germline, CDR1 is MRHNA, CDR2 SNTAGT. V was cut by 4 bases and J by 4 bases, with 14 bases left in between. CDR3 nucleotide sequence: TGTGCCAGCAGTGCCCGGGACGGATTAGGAAACACCATATATTTT. Translated: CASSARDGLGNTIYF.

This clone was observed once. The genes are TRBV19 and TRBJ2-1, with a tentative D call TRBD1 (6 bases). There are 16 residues in the CDR3. CDR1 is LNHDA, CDR2 SQIVND, per germline (reference sequence). CDR3 sequence: CAVKGRGGQDYNEQFF. The DNA of the CDR3 is TGTGCAGTAAAGGGTCGTGGGGGACAAGATTACAATGAGCAGTTCTTC.

The chain combines TRBV19 with TRBJ1-4; D is uncertain. This CDR3 has 15 amino acids. CDR1 is LNHDA, CDR2 SQIVND, per germline (reference sequence). Trimming took off 3 bases at V and 7 bases at J, with 15 bases between the two ends. CDR3 coding DNA: TGTGCCAGTAGTATCGGTCCGGGGTCAACTGAAAAACTGTTTTTT. It codes for CASSIGPGSTEKLFF.

This chain links TRBV6-8 with TRBJ2-7, with D tentatively TRBD2 (6 bases). Trimming took off 5 bases at V and 3 bases at J, with 8 bases between the two ends. Germline V gives CDR1 MNHGY, CDR2 SAAAGT. CDR3 length equals 12 residues. CDR3 coding DNA: TGTGCCAGCAGTGGCGGGATCTACGAGCAGTACTTC. This gives the protein CASSGGIYEQYF.

The chain combines TRBV18 with TRBJ2-1; possible D gene TRBD2, 6 bases. The CDR3 sequence is 13 residues long. The germline gives CDR1 KGHSH, CDR2 LQKENI. With 6 bases removed from V and 9 bases from J, the gap between germline ends came to 15 bases. CDR3 amino acids: CASSFSMGGEQFF. CDR3 DNA sequence: TGTGCCAGCTCGTTTTCGATGGGAGGTGAGCAGTTCTTC.

The J gene is TRBJ1-2, the V gene TRBV29-1, with 8 bases aligning to TRBD1. Germline V gives CDR1 SQVTM, CDR2 ANQGSEA. The CDR3 has 13 residues. DNA for the CDR3: TGCGCCAGCAGTCGTGGACAGGGTTATGGCTACACCTTC. Encoded protein: CASSRGQGYGYTF.

The V gene is TRBV18, the J gene TRBJ1-6; D gene ambiguous. Germline V lookup: CDR1 KGHSH, CDR2 LQKENI. The germline V and J ends were trimmed by 1 base and 2 bases, with 6 bases remaining between them. The CDR3 sequence is 15 residues long. CDR3 sequence: CASSPQEAYNSPLHF. Here the CDR3 DNA reads TGTGCCAGCTCACCACAGGAGGCCTATAATTCACCCCTCCACTTT.